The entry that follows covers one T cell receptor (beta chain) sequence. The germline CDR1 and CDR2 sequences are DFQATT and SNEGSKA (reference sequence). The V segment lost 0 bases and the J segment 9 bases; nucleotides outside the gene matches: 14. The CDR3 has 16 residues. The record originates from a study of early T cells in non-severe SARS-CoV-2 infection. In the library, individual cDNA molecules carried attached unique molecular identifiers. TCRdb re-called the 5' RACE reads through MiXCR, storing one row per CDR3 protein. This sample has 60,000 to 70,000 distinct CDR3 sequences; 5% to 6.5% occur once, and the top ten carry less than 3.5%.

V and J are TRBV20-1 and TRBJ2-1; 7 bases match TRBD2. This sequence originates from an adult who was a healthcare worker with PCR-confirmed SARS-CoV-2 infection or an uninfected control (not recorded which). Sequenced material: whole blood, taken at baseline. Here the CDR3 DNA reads TGCAGTGCTAGAGATCCGGCGGGAGTAGGTACAACTGAGCAGTTCTTC. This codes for CSARDPAGVGTTEQFF.